This TCR beta chain was recovered during a study of Graves' ophthalmopathy and Graves' hyperthyroidism. Findings and caveats of the study: Discrimination between ophthalmopathy and stable hyperthyroidism by a 13-signature model showed roughly 85% sensitivity and roughly 80% specificity.

Exclusion applied to patients with other autoimmune diseases, uncontrolled infections, pregnancy or lactation. Symptoms, serum thyroxine and TRAb, thyroid ultrasound, and orbital computed tomography formed the diagnostic basis. RNA transcripts served as template for amplifying TCR beta CDR3 sequences. Amplification began with first-round RT-PCR using HTBI primers, then second-round multiplex PCR was performed. TCRdb recomputed calls from the multiplex PCR reads with MiXCR, one row per CDR3 protein. This table has 580,000 or so distinct CDR3 sequences, 35% to 45% appearing once. Turning to this clonotype: Its cognate antigen is unknown.

V lost 0 bases and J lost 4; bases outside the gene matches: 5. The CDR3 has 15 amino acids. Germline loops: CDR1 LNHNV, CDR2 YYDKDF (reference sequence). The chain couples TRBV15 to TRBJ1-2, with TRBD1 matching over 7 bases. Source material: peripheral blood or thyroid tissue (not recorded which). This clonotype originated in an adult man with Graves' hyperthyroidism. DNA for the CDR3: TGTGCCACCAGCAGAGAGCGACAGGGTGTCTATGGCTACACCTTC. Amino acids: CATSRERQGVYGYTF.